This T cell receptor (beta chain) is drawn from a study of blood T cell repertoires in COVID-19. Produced via immunoSEQ multiplex PCR; TCRdb's table is partial and in-frame only. There are tens of thousands of clones in the sample; 65% to 80% occur only once, and roughly a fifth lies in the top ten. This CDR3 has 15 amino acids. Germline lookup yields CDR1 LGHNA and CDR2 YNFKEQ. V was cut by 4 bases and J by 5 bases, with 14 bases left in between. The TCR originated in a man younger than 40 with COVID-19, enrolled during active disease. The specimen sequenced was peripheral blood. V gene TRBV4-2 combines with J gene TRBJ1-4; no definite D call. Written as DNA, the CDR3 is TGTGCCAGCAGCCCAGGACCGGGGTACAATGAAAAACTGTTTTTT. Residues: CASSPGPGYNEKLFF.